Below are 22 T cell receptor beta chains sequenced from a single sample in a study of blood T cell repertoires in COVID-19. Assay used: immunoSEQ multiplex PCR; TCRdb lists only in-frame clones, some missing. There are about 70,000 clones in the sample; 60% to 80% occur only once, and about a tenth lies in the top ten. The sequencing input was peripheral blood. These receptors came from a human donor in a cohort sampled during active COVID-19.

This clone appeared a few times. The J gene is TRBJ1-5, the V gene TRBV2, with D unresolved. The V gene lost 3 bases and the J gene lost 6 bases, with 9 bases spanning the gap. Germline assignment: CDR1 SNHLY and CDR2 FYNNEI. The CDR3 extends over 13 amino acids. In DNA form, the CDR3 reads TGTGCCAGCAGTGATTTGGGAGGTCAGCCCCAGCATTTT. It is translated as CASSDLGGQPQHF. The full variable domain, completed using reference TRBV2 and TRBJ1-5, is EPEVTQTPSHQVTQMGQEVILRCVPISNHLYFYWYRQILGQKVEFLVSFYNNEISEKSEIFDDQFSVERPDGSNFTLKIRSTKLEDSAMYFCASSDLGGQPQHFGDGTRLSIL.

The rearrangement joins TRBV30 to TRBJ2-5, with a possible D match to TRBD1 (5 bases). Trimming took off 2 bases at V and 4 bases at J, with 14 bases between the two ends. The CDR3 covers 14 residues. Per germline, CDR1 GTSNPN and CDR2 SVGIG (reference sequence). CDR3 region: CAWSLKGFRETQYF. CDR3 DNA sequence: TGTGCCTGGAGTCTTAAGGGGTTTCGAGAGACCCAGTACTTC.

The chain combines TRBV11-3 with TRBJ2-5; maybe TRBD2 (7 bases). The V gene lost 0 bases and the J gene lost 4 bases, with 15 bases spanning the gap. This CDR3 contains 16 residues. From germline, CDR1 is SGHNT and CDR2 YENEEA. CDR3 DNA sequence: TGTGCCAGCAGCTTAGAGTTCCGGGGGGCGCGAGAGACCCAGTACTTC. This sequence encodes CASSLEFRGARETQYF.

This clone was counted a few times. This chain links TRBV7-8 with TRBJ1-6; D gene uncertain. The CDR3 extends over 15 amino acids. V lost 3 bases and J lost 8, with 14 bases in between. In germline, CDR1 is SGHVS, CDR2 FQNEAQ. The CDR3 is CASSLTLLLDSPLHF. The CDR3 nucleotides read TGTGCCAGCAGCTTGACATTGCTATTGGATTCACCCCTCCACTTT.

This chain connects TRBV18 to TRBJ2-3; possible D gene TRBD2, 6 bases. Trimming pared 4 bases from V and 6 bases from J, leaving 8 bases between. This CDR3 is 12 amino acids long. Per the germline V gene, CDR1 is KGHSH and CDR2 is LQKENI. Here the CDR3 DNA reads TGTGCCAGCTCACTTCGGGGGGATACGCAGTATTTT. Its translation: CASSLRGDTQYF.

The chain is built from TRBV5-1 and TRBJ1-1, with TRBD1 identical over 7 bases. CDR1 is SGHRS and CDR2 is YFSETQ in the germline V gene. This CDR3 contains 17 residues. The V gene end was trimmed by 4 bases and the J gene end by 0 bases; junction bases not matched to a gene: 12. The CDR3 is CASSQGTEGTMNTEAFF. The CDR3 bases are TGCGCCAGCAGCCAAGGGACAGAGGGGACCATGAACACTGAAGCTTTCTTT.

In this sample, this clone turned up once. The rearrangement joins TRBV7-2 to TRBJ1-6; TRBD1 is a possible D gene (6 bases). The CDR3 has 15 residues. Per the germline V gene, CDR1 is SGHTA and CDR2 is FQGNSA. Deletions cut 1 base from V and 6 bases from J, with 10 bases between. This CDR3 is CASSLVTGINSPLHF. Here the CDR3 DNA reads TGTGCCAGCAGCTTAGTTACAGGGATTAATTCACCCCTCCACTTT. The full variable domain, completed using reference TRBV7-2 and TRBJ1-6, is GAGVSQSPSNKVTEKGKDVELRCDPISGHTALYWYRQSLGQGLEFLIYFQGNSAPDKSGLPSDRFSAERTGGSVSTLTIQRTQQEDSAVYLCASSLVTGINSPLHFGNGTRLTVT.

The chain employs TRBV11-3 and TRBJ2-5, with TRBD2 identical over 7 bases. Germline CDR1 and CDR2: SGHNT and YENEEA. Trimming cost V 2 bases and J 3 bases; bases outside gene matches: 0. This CDR3 spans 13 amino acids. CDR3 bases: TGTGCCAGCAGCTTAAGCGGGGAAGAGACCCAGTACTTC. Translated, it gives CASSLSGEETQYF.

The chain couples TRBV11-2 to TRBJ2-7; D is uncertain. V gave up 5 bases and J gave up 3 bases, with 8 bases separating them. The CDR3 runs to 12 residues. Germline values: CDR1 SGHAT, CDR2 FQNNGV. DNA of the CDR3: TGTGCCAGCAGCCCGACGGGCTACGAGCAGTACTTC. Amino acids: CASSPTGYEQYF.

The chain joins TRBV28 to TRBJ2-1, with 10 nucleotides matching TRBD1. The CDR3 has 15 amino acids. Trimming cost V 6 bases and J 9 bases; bases outside gene matches: 11. Germline V gene lookup returns CDR1 MDHEN and CDR2 SYDVKM. CDR3 sequence reads: CASSRGGQGLGEQFF. CDR3 in DNA: TGTGCCAGCAGCCGAGGGGGACAGGGGTTAGGTGAGCAGTTCTTC.

The chain employs TRBV6-5 and TRBJ1-3; tentatively, D is TRBD1 (6 bases). Germline V gives CDR1 MNHEY, CDR2 SVGAGI. The V and J ends lost 10 bases and 4 bases respectively, with 20 bases between them. This CDR3 region has 15 residues. The CDR3: CATSPGHQGGNTIYF. CDR3 coding DNA: TGTGCCACGTCCCCGGGCCATCAGGGGGGAAACACCATATATTTT.

This clone was found a few times. J is TRBJ1-5 and V is TRBV2; D is perhaps TRBD1 (6 bases). This CDR3 has 14 amino acids. Germline V lookup: CDR1 SNHLY, CDR2 FYNNEI. V was pared by 2 bases and J by 5 bases, with 10 bases between. CDR3 DNA: TGTGCCAGCAGTGAAAGGGACACCTATCAGCCCCAGCATTTT. Translated, it gives CASSERDTYQPQHF.

This sequence joins TRBV7-9 and TRBJ2-7; TRBD1 agrees at 8 bases. The ends lost 2 bases at V and 4 bases at J; junction bases unmatched: 10. The germline gives CDR1 SEHNR, CDR2 FQNEAQ (reference sequence). The CDR3 is 16 amino acids. In DNA, the CDR3 is TGTGCCAGCAGCTTACCCCCTCGACAGGGGATGTACGAGCAGTACTTC. It specifies CASSLPPRQGMYEQYF.

This chain links TRBV10-3 with TRBJ1-3; D is unclear. Trimming stripped 3 bases from V and 1 base from J, with 10 bases between. The CDR3 length is 15 residues. CDR1 and CDR2 (germline): ENHRY, SYGVKD. Here the CDR3 reads CAISDLERSGNTIYF. The CDR3 DNA follows: TGTGCCATCAGTGATCTCGAGCGGTCTGGAAACACCATATATTTT.

The gene calls are TRBV18 and TRBJ2-5; the D gene is possibly TRBD1 (6 bases). The CDR3 runs to 15 residues. Germline lookup yields CDR1 KGHSH and CDR2 LQKENI. The V end lost 6 bases, the J end lost 2 bases, and 16 bases lay between the germline ends. CDR3 sequence (DNA): TGTGCCAGCTCCCAGGGAACAGGGTCTCAAGAGACCCAGTACTTC. It is translated as CASSQGTGSQETQYF.

V usage is TRBV5-1 and J usage is TRBJ1-2; maybe TRBD1 (6 bases). Germline V lookup: CDR1 SGHRS, CDR2 YFSETQ. CDR3 size: 14 residues. Trimming took 3 bases from V and 5 from J, leaving 14 bases between them. The CDR3 reads CASSSADSTYGYTF. The CDR3 coding sequence is TGCGCCAGCAGCTCAGCGGACAGCACGTATGGCTACACCTTC.

The chain has TRBV9 and TRBJ1-2; TRBD1 matches at 7 bases. The CDR3 consists of 15 residues. Germline CDR1 is SGDLS and CDR2 is YYNGEE. The V segment lost 4 bases and the J segment 4 bases; nucleotides outside the gene matches: 10. The CDR3 coding sequence is TGTGCCAGCAGCCCCCAGACAGGGTTCGGCTATGGCTACACCTTC. Protein sequence: CASSPQTGFGYGYTF.

The chain couples TRBV6-1 to TRBJ1-6; D remains unclear. CDR3 length: 12 amino acids. The germline CDR1 and CDR2 sequences are MNHNS and SASEGT. The germline V and J ends were trimmed by 2 bases and 8 bases, with 4 bases remaining between them. The CDR3 coding sequence is TGTGCCAGCAGTGAAAACTATTCACCCCTCCACTTT. The encoded protein is CASSENYSPLHF.

This clone occurred a few times. The rearrangement joins TRBV6-2 or TRBV6-3 to TRBJ1-1; no definite D call. Germline loops: CDR1 MNHEY, CDR2 SVGEGT. Trimming left V 0 bases short and J 0 bases short, with 11 bases between. This CDR3 is built from 16 residues. The CDR3 reads CASSYSLRNVNTEAFF. CDR3 DNA: TGTGCCAGCAGTTACTCCCTGAGAAATGTGAACACTGAAGCTTTCTTT.

This clone has more than one count but fewer than ten. J is TRBJ2-5 and V is TRBV5-1; D unclear. Germline CDR1 SGHRS, CDR2 YFSETQ. With 2 bases removed from V and 1 base from J, the gap between germline ends came to 9 bases. The CDR3 sequence is 14 residues long. In DNA, the CDR3 is TGCGCCAGCAGCTTATCGAGCGCCCAAGAGACCCAGTACTTC. This translates into CASSLSSAQETQYF.

The chain is built from TRBV7-8 and TRBJ1-2, with D tentatively TRBD1 (6 bases). V was cut by 2 bases and J by 8 bases, with 12 bases left in between. Germline values: CDR1 SGHVS, CDR2 FQNEAQ. This CDR3 is built from 13 residues. CDR3 region: CASSLMPGVGYTF. In nucleotides, the CDR3 is TGTGCCAGCAGCTTAATGCCAGGGGTAGGCTACACCTTC.

The V gene is TRBV5-6, the J gene TRBJ1-5; 8 bases match TRBD1. The length of the CDR3 is 18 residues. CDR1 is SGHDT, CDR2 YYEEEE, per germline. Unmatched junction bases numbered 11, after V lost 1 base and J lost 2 bases. Here the CDR3 reads CASSLKTGASIRNQPQHF. In DNA form, the CDR3 reads TGTGCCAGCAGCTTGAAGACAGGGGCGTCAATCCGCAATCAGCCCCAGCATTTT.